Sequencing of this T cell receptor (beta chain) was carried out in a study of control samples from healthy donors and cancer patients (dated by TCRdb to 2019 to 2021). In the case of this clone: Its specific antigen is unknown. Base-call qualities are not available, and no considerably larger clone is one nucleotide away.

The receptor library was made with the immunoSEQ multiplex PCR assay. Sourced from immuneACCESS, this table was stored by TCRdb with only in-frame sequences that have V and J called. A share of the clones is absent; for the studies checked, an unresolved V gene accounts for under half, and the remainder has no known explanation. The sample profile shows some 70,000 clones; 83% of them were found once. Of the sample, about a sixth is held by the ten largest clones. The CDR3 sequence holds 12 residues, the cysteine and phenylalanine included. Only the CDR3 DNA is retained, 36 bases long and in frame from the first base. V lost 8 bases and J lost 9 bases, and the count of bases not matched to a germline gene is 4. The germline V gene provides CDR1 SNHLY and CDR2 FYNNEI.

Sequencing used blood. Here the chain combines TRBV2 and TRBJ2-1, with TRBD2 matching 10 junction bases. This TCR came from a man aged 60 to 75 in good health. The nucleotides read TGTGCCAGCCCCCGACTAGCGGGTGAGCAGTTCTTC. Translation gives CASPRLAGEQFF.